Listed here are 18 T cell receptor beta chains from one sample, sequenced in a study of early T cells in non-severe SARS-CoV-2 infection. TCRdb ran MiXCR on the 5' RACE reads and lists one entry per CDR3 protein. The data contain 100,000 to 150,000 distinct CDR3 sequences, about 15% of them singletons. The material sequenced was whole blood. The receptors stem from an adult who was a healthcare worker with PCR-confirmed SARS-CoV-2 infection or an uninfected control (not recorded which).

V usage is TRBV6-2 or TRBV6-3 and J usage is TRBJ2-1, with D possibly TRBD2 on 6 matching bases. Germline V lookup: CDR1 MNHEY, CDR2 SVGEGT. The V end lost 5 bases, the J end lost 2 bases, and 13 bases lay between the germline ends. The CDR3 covers 15 residues. CDR3 in amino acids: CASSGRGRPYNEQFF. CDR3 coding DNA: TGTGCCAGCAGTGGTCGGGGGAGGCCCTACAATGAGCAGTTCTTC.

The chain couples TRBV5-1 to TRBJ2-2, with D unresolved. The germline CDR1 and CDR2 sequences are SGHRS and YFSETQ. The CDR3 contains 15 residues. V was clipped by 4 bases and J by 0 bases, with 10 bases between them. CDR3 in DNA: TGCGCCAGCAGCCCCACAAACACGAACACCGGGGAGCTGTTTTTT. Residues: CASSPTNTNTGELFF.

V gene TRBV5-1 combines with J gene TRBJ1-1; the D is unclear. Deletions cut 2 bases from V and 1 base from J, with 12 bases between. Germline V gives CDR1 SGHRS, CDR2 YFSETQ. The length of the CDR3 is 15 residues. The CDR3 DNA reads as TGCGCCAGCAGCTTAGATCTCTCAACGAACACTGAAGCTTTCTTT. It codes for CASSLDLSTNTEAFF.

This clonotype was recorded many times. The chain couples TRBV11-2 to TRBJ1-2; D gene ambiguous. This CDR3 is built from 14 residues. V was clipped by 2 bases and J by 0 bases, with 7 bases between them. CDR1 is SGHAT and CDR2 is FQNNGV in the germline V gene. In nucleotides, the CDR3 is TGTGCCAGCAGCTTACGGGGTTCTAACTATGGCTACACCTTC. It specifies CASSLRGSNYGYTF.

This clonotype was seen at least ten times. This chain uses TRBV7-9 with TRBJ1-1, with 7 bases fitting TRBD1. The germline gives CDR1 SEHNR, CDR2 FQNEAQ (reference sequence). V shed 5 bases and J 9 bases; nucleotides not matched to a gene: 12. The CDR3 loop spans 14 amino acids. The CDR3 DNA is TGTGCCAGCAGCCACAACAGGGGCGGTCAGCAAGCTTTCTTT. It is translated as CASSHNRGGQQAFF. Supplemented by reference TRBV7-9 and TRBJ1-1, the full variable domain reads DTGVSQNPRHKITKRGQNVTFRCDPISEHNRLYWYRQTLGQGPEFLTYFQNEAQLEKSRLLSDRFSAERPKGSFSTLEIQRTEQGDSAMYLCASSHNRGGQQAFFGQGTRLTVV.

V is TRBV3-1 and J is TRBJ1-4, with 7 nucleotides matching TRBD1. V gave up 6 bases and J gave up 7 bases; unmatched junction bases: 8. This CDR3 is built from 14 residues. Germline CDR1 and CDR2: LGHDT and YNNKEL (reference sequence). The CDR3, as DNA: TGTGCCAGCAGTTACAGGGGAGAGGGTGAAAAACTGTTTTTT. Translation: CASSYRGEGEKLFF.

This clonotype has a handful of counts. The chain joins TRBV7-2 to TRBJ2-7, with D perhaps matching TRBD1 or TRBD2 (6 bases each). In germline, CDR1 is SGHTA, CDR2 FQGNSA. V was trimmed by 4 bases and J by 5 bases, leaving 12 bases between them. This CDR3 spans 13 amino acids. The CDR3 loop is CASSSWGANEQYF. DNA of the CDR3: TGTGCCAGCAGCTCGTGGGGGGCTAACGAGCAGTACTTC.

A few counts support this clonotype. This rearrangement joins TRBV15 to TRBJ1-6; D unclear. Trimming pared 0 bases from V and 6 bases from J, leaving 6 bases between. This CDR3 is 14 amino acids long. Per the germline V gene, CDR1 is LNHNV and CDR2 is YYDKDF (reference sequence). The CDR3 reads CATSRDNANSPLHF. CDR3 DNA sequence: TGTGCCACCAGCAGAGATAATGCTAATTCACCCCTCCACTTT.

The chain combines TRBV7-3 with TRBJ2-2, with a tentative D call TRBD2 (6 bases). The V and J ends lost 5 bases and 0 bases respectively, with 19 bases between them. The CDR3 spans 18 residues. CDR1 and CDR2 (germline): SGHTA, FQGTGA. The CDR3 region is CASSPQSTAGTNTGELFF. The DNA of the CDR3 is TGTGCCAGCAGCCCTCAAAGCACGGCGGGGACGAACACCGGGGAGCTGTTTTTT.

This clonotype was recorded many times. This chain connects TRBV15 to TRBJ2-5; possible D gene TRBD2, 5 bases. The length of the CDR3 is 14 residues. The germline V gene encodes CDR1 LNHNV and CDR2 YYDKDF (reference sequence). V lost 0 bases and J 4 bases, leaving 9 bases between the germline ends. CDR3 sequence (DNA): TGTGCCACCAGCAGAGATATAGGAGGAGAGACCCAGTACTTC. It encodes CATSRDIGGETQYF.

V gene TRBV7-8 combines with J gene TRBJ1-2; perhaps TRBD1 as D (5 bases). The CDR3 totals 14 residues. Trimming stripped 5 bases from V and 1 base from J, with 11 bases between. Germline lookup yields CDR1 SGHVS and CDR2 FQNEAQ. CDR3 protein: CASSAGRGNYGYTF. In DNA, the CDR3 is TGTGCCAGCAGCGCGGGGCGGGGTAACTATGGCTACACCTTC.

This clonotype has at least ten counts. The chain combines TRBV7-9 with TRBJ1-1; D not resolved. Germline CDR1 and CDR2: SEHNR and FQNEAQ (reference sequence). There are 13 residues in the CDR3. V gave up 6 bases and J gave up 10 bases, with 18 bases separating them. Here the CDR3 reads CASSHGSQIRAFF. The CDR3 region has the DNA TGTGCCAGCAGTCACGGGTCACAGATACGAGCTTTCTTT.

This clonotype was detected a few times. The chain employs TRBV7-6 and TRBJ2-3; 13 bases are shared with TRBD2. The CDR3 length is 17 residues. Germline V CDR1 and CDR2: SGHVS, FNYEAQ. V shed 5 bases and J 0 bases; nucleotides not matched to a gene: 5. The CDR3: CASSLTSGGASTDTQYF. CDR3 coding DNA: TGTGCCAGCAGCCTAACTAGCGGGGGGGCCAGCACAGATACGCAGTATTTT.

In its sample, this clonotype was seen a few times. The chain carries TRBV6-5 and TRBJ1-1; 7 bases are shared with TRBD1. Unmatched junction bases numbered 14, after V lost 10 bases and J lost 0 bases. Germline V lookup: CDR1 MNHEY, CDR2 SVGAGI. CDR3 length: 16 residues. CDR3 protein: CATGRPGTEMNTEAFF. The CDR3 DNA reads TGTGCCACCGGTCGCCCGGGGACAGAGATGAACACTGAAGCTTTCTTT.

This clonotype has only a few counts. The CDR3 reads CASAQGASYNEQFF. CDR3 in DNA: TGTGCCAGCGCGCAGGGGGCTTCCTACAATGAGCAGTTCTTC. The V and J genes are TRBV6-4 and TRBJ2-1; 8 bases line up with TRBD1. The CDR3 consists of 14 residues. The trim removed 8 bases at V and 1 base at J, leaving 4 bases unmatched. CDR1 and CDR2 from the germline V gene are MRHNA and SNTAGT.

This clonotype was counted only a few times. This chain joins TRBV5-1 and TRBJ2-7; 7 bases map to TRBD1. The CDR3 contains 14 residues. Looked up from germline, CDR1 is SGHRS and CDR2 is YFSETQ. The J segment lost 4 bases and the V segment lost 4 bases, leaving 8 bases of the junction unmatched. The CDR3 loop reads CASSPGGESYEQYF. CDR3 DNA sequence: TGCGCCAGCAGCCCAGGGGGTGAAAGTTACGAGCAGTACTTC.

In this sample, this clonotype turned up many times. This chain connects TRBV7-2 to TRBJ1-1; unclear D gene. The germline V gene encodes CDR1 SGHTA and CDR2 FQGNSA. The V and J ends lost 3 bases and 1 base respectively, with 6 bases between them. This CDR3 has 13 residues. This CDR3 reads CASSFSENTEAFF. The CDR3 DNA reads TGTGCCAGCAGCTTCTCAGAGAACACTGAAGCTTTCTTT.

The rearrangement joins TRBV18 to TRBJ1-1, with D maybe TRBD1 (5 bases). Germline V gives CDR1 KGHSH, CDR2 LQKENI. This CDR3 is 16 amino acids long. Trimming removed 2 bases from V and 0 bases from J, with 13 bases in between. In nucleotides, the CDR3 is TGTGCCAGCTCACCAGAGGGGAACAGAATGAACACTGAAGCTTTCTTT. Translation gives CASSPEGNRMNTEAFF.